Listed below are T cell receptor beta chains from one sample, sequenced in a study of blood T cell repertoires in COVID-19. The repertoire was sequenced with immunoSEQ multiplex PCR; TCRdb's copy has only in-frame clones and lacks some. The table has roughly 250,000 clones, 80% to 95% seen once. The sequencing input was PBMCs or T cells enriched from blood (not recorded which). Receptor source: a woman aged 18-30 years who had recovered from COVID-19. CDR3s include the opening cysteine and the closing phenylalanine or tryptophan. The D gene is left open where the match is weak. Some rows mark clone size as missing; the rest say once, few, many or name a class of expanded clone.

CDR3nt: TGCGCCAGCAGCTTGGGGACAGGGTATGATGAGCAGTTCTTC; CDR3aa: CASSLGTGYDEQFF; abundance: NA; v_gene: TRBV5-1; d_gene: TRBD1; j_gene: TRBJ2-1; len: 14
CDR3nt: TGTGCCAGCAGTTTACCCCGGGGATGGAACACTGAAGCTTTCTTT; CDR3aa: CASSLPRGWNTEAFF; abundance: NA; v_gene: TRBV28; d_gene: NA; j_gene: TRBJ1-1; len: 15
CDR3nt: TGTGCCAGCAGTTTAACAGGGAACTATGGCTACACCTTC; CDR3aa: CASSLTGNYGYTF; abundance: NA; v_gene: TRBV12-3/TRBV12-4; d_gene: NA; j_gene: TRBJ1-2; len: 13
CDR3nt: TGCGCCAGCAGCTTGACTACTGCCTGGGACACTGAAGCTTTCTTT; CDR3aa: CASSLTTAWDTEAFF; abundance: NA; v_gene: TRBV5-1; d_gene: NA; j_gene: TRBJ1-1; len: 15
CDR3nt: TGTGCCAGCAGCTTAGCGAGCACAGGGGGGAGTCAGCCCCAGCATTTT; CDR3aa: CASSLASTGGSQPQHF; abundance: NA; v_gene: TRBV7-2; d_gene: TRBD1; j_gene: TRBJ1-5; len: 16
CDR3nt: TGTGCCAGCAGTTTTGGGGGGGGACCCCCGGTAGTAGTCGAGCAGTACTTC; CDR3aa: CASSFGGGPPVVVEQYF; abundance: NA; v_gene: TRBV5-4; d_gene: TRBD2; j_gene: TRBJ2-7; len: 17
CDR3nt: TGTGCCAGCAGCCCTACTCAATTCACCGGGGAGCTGTTTTTT; CDR3aa: CASSPTQFTGELFF; abundance: NA; v_gene: TRBV7-3; d_gene: NA; j_gene: TRBJ2-2; len: 14
CDR3nt: TGTGCCAGCTCACCCCCGACTAGCGGGGGGAGTCAGTTCTTC; CDR3aa: CASSPPTSGGSQFF; abundance: NA; v_gene: TRBV18; d_gene: TRBD2; j_gene: TRBJ2-1; len: 14
CDR3nt: TGTGCCAGCAGCCCGAAGGTAGGGGCACAGTCTGGGGCCAACGTCCTGACTTTC; CDR3aa: CASSPKVGAQSGANVLTF; abundance: NA; v_gene: TRBV5-8; d_gene: NA; j_gene: TRBJ2-6; len: 18
CDR3nt: TGTGCCAGCAGTTACGAGGTAGCGGGGGGGCATCGCACCGGGGAGCTGTTTTTT; CDR3aa: CASSYEVAGGHRTGELFF; abundance: NA; v_gene: TRBV6-2/TRBV6-3; d_gene: TRBD2; j_gene: TRBJ2-2; len: 18
CDR3nt: TGTGCCAGCAGCTTAACAGCAGAGTCCTACAATGAGCAGTTCTTC; CDR3aa: CASSLTAESYNEQFF; abundance: NA; v_gene: TRBV5-4; d_gene: NA; j_gene: TRBJ2-1; len: 15
CDR3nt: TGCGCCAGCAGCCTAACGACAGTGGCGGGGGAGACCCAGTACTTC; CDR3aa: CASSLTTVAGETQYF; abundance: NA; v_gene: TRBV5-1; d_gene: NA; j_gene: TRBJ2-5; len: 15
CDR3nt: TGTGCCAGCAGCCAAGACAACGACTTTCTGAACACTGAAGCTTTCTTT; CDR3aa: CASSQDNDFLNTEAFF; abundance: NA; v_gene: TRBV4-2; d_gene: NA; j_gene: TRBJ1-1; len: 16
CDR3nt: TGTGCCAGCAGCTTAATGGGGGACCGGGGGGCTTTCTTT; CDR3aa: CASSLMGDRGAFF; abundance: NA; v_gene: TRBV7-9; d_gene: NA; j_gene: TRBJ1-1; len: 13
CDR3nt: TGTGCCAGCAGCCGGGGGGAGATGAGCGGGCGGCAAAGCTACAATGAGCAGTTCTTC; CDR3aa: CASSRGEMSGRQSYNEQFF; abundance: NA; v_gene: TRBV7-6; d_gene: TRBD2; j_gene: TRBJ2-1; len: 19
CDR3nt: TGTGCCAGCAGCTCGATTCCCGGACAGCCAGGCAAGGCTGAAGCTTTCTTT; CDR3aa: CASSSIPGQPGKAEAFF; abundance: NA; v_gene: TRBV7-3; d_gene: NA; j_gene: TRBJ1-1; len: 17
CDR3nt: TGTGCCAGCAGTTTTAGCGTGAACTATGGCTACACCTTC; CDR3aa: CASSFSVNYGYTF; abundance: once; v_gene: TRBV12-3/TRBV12-4; d_gene: NA; j_gene: TRBJ1-2; len: 13
CDR3nt: TGCGCCAGCAGCTTGGAGGGAGACCCAGATACGCAGTATTTT; CDR3aa: CASSLEGDPDTQYF; abundance: NA; v_gene: TRBV5-1; d_gene: NA; j_gene: TRBJ2-3; len: 14
CDR3nt: TGTGCCACCAGCAGAGATTTAGAAAACAATGAGCAGTTCTTC; CDR3aa: CATSRDLENNEQFF; abundance: once; v_gene: TRBV15; d_gene: NA; j_gene: TRBJ2-1; len: 14
CDR3nt: TGTGCCAGCAGTTCCGGGACAGGGATCCCCCCCTATGGCTACACCTTC; CDR3aa: CASSSGTGIPPYGYTF; abundance: NA; v_gene: TRBV6-5; d_gene: TRBD1; j_gene: TRBJ1-2; len: 16
CDR3nt: TGTGCCACCAGTGACCCCACTAGGCCTCCCGGGGAGCTGTTTTTT; CDR3aa: CATSDPTRPPGELFF; abundance: NA; v_gene: TRBV24-1; d_gene: NA; j_gene: TRBJ2-2; len: 15
CDR3nt: TGTGCCAGCAGCGGCCAGGGGTACGAGCAGTACTTC; CDR3aa: CASSGQGYEQYF; abundance: NA; v_gene: TRBV7-9; d_gene: NA; j_gene: TRBJ2-7; len: 12
CDR3nt: TGTGCCAGCAGCTTAGTTGGGACTACCCTCACAGATACGCAGTATTTT; CDR3aa: CASSLVGTTLTDTQYF; abundance: NA; v_gene: TRBV7-6; d_gene: TRBD2; j_gene: TRBJ2-3; len: 16
CDR3nt: TGTGCCAGCAGCTTAACTGGGGGAGGCAATGAGCAGTTCTTC; CDR3aa: CASSLTGGGNEQFF; abundance: NA; v_gene: TRBV7-3; d_gene: NA; j_gene: TRBJ2-1; len: 14
CDR3nt: TGCGCCAGCAGCTTAATTCCAGGGGGCACTGAAGCTTTCTTT; CDR3aa: CASSLIPGGTEAFF; abundance: NA; v_gene: TRBV5-1; d_gene: TRBD1; j_gene: TRBJ1-1; len: 14
CDR3nt: TGTGCCAGCAGTGTACAGGTCGACGGAAACACCATATATTTT; CDR3aa: CASSVQVDGNTIYF; abundance: NA; v_gene: TRBV2; d_gene: NA; j_gene: TRBJ1-3; len: 14
CDR3nt: TGTGCCAGCAGTTTTTTACAGGGTGGCACTGAAGCTTTCTTT; CDR3aa: CASSFLQGGTEAFF; abundance: NA; v_gene: TRBV27; d_gene: NA; j_gene: TRBJ1-1; len: 14
CDR3nt: TGTGCCAGCAGCGCGGCCTCTAGCGGATTCCCCTACGAGCAGTACTTC; CDR3aa: CASSAASSGFPYEQYF; abundance: NA; v_gene: TRBV9; d_gene: TRBD2; j_gene: TRBJ2-7; len: 16
CDR3nt: TGTGCCAGCAGTGAAGGGAGGGGTAACTATGGCTACACCTTC; CDR3aa: CASSEGRGNYGYTF; abundance: few; v_gene: TRBV2; d_gene: NA; j_gene: TRBJ1-2; len: 14
CDR3nt: TGTGCCAGTTCGAGGACAGTTAGCAATCAGCCCCAGCATTTT; CDR3aa: CASSRTVSNQPQHF; abundance: NA; v_gene: TRBV6-5; d_gene: NA; j_gene: TRBJ1-5; len: 14
CDR3nt: TGCAGTGCTAGTGTAGAGGAGTACTACGAGCAGTACTTC; CDR3aa: CSASVEEYYEQYF; abundance: NA; v_gene: TRBV20-1; d_gene: NA; j_gene: TRBJ2-7; len: 13
CDR3nt: TGTGCAAGTCGCCTTAGAGATGGACTAGCGGGGTCTGCTGCCCGGTTCCCTTTGTTATCTGAGCAGTTCTTC; CDR3aa: CASRLRDGLAGSAARFPLLSEQFF; abundance: NA; v_gene: TRBV12-2; d_gene: NA; j_gene: TRBJ2-1; len: 24
CDR3nt: TGTGCCAGCAGTGATCCGGACCGGGGGTTTGGCTACACCTTC; CDR3aa: CASSDPDRGFGYTF; abundance: few; v_gene: TRBV28; d_gene: NA; j_gene: TRBJ1-2; len: 14
CDR3nt: TGTGCCAGTAGTATGTTCGGCCGAGCGAGTTTCTACGAGCAGTACTTC; CDR3aa: CASSMFGRASFYEQYF; abundance: NA; v_gene: TRBV19; d_gene: NA; j_gene: TRBJ2-7; len: 16
CDR3nt: TGTGCCAGCCAGAGGGTGGAAGACTATGGCTACACCTTC; CDR3aa: CASQRVEDYGYTF; abundance: NA; v_gene: TRBV2; d_gene: NA; j_gene: TRBJ1-2; len: 13
CDR3nt: TGTGCCAGCAAGCCAACACTCGGGACTAGCGGGGGTGCCGGGGAGCTGTTTTTT; CDR3aa: CASKPTLGTSGGAGELFF; abundance: NA; v_gene: TRBV7-3; d_gene: TRBD2; j_gene: TRBJ2-2; len: 18
CDR3nt: TGTGCCAGCAGCCAAGCAACCAGAGGATCCTCCTACGAGCAGTACTTC; CDR3aa: CASSQATRGSSYEQYF; abundance: NA; v_gene: TRBV4-2; d_gene: NA; j_gene: TRBJ2-7; len: 16
CDR3nt: TGTGCCATCAGTCGGGGACAAGGGGGCACAAATGAAAAACTGTTTTTT; CDR3aa: CAISRGQGGTNEKLFF; abundance: NA; v_gene: TRBV10-3; d_gene: TRBD1; j_gene: TRBJ1-4; len: 16
CDR3nt: TGTGCCAGCAGTTACGGGACAGGGTTCGACGAGCAGTACTTC; CDR3aa: CASSYGTGFDEQYF; abundance: NA; v_gene: TRBV6-5; d_gene: TRBD1; j_gene: TRBJ2-7; len: 14
CDR3nt: TGTGCCAGCAGGGCAAGGACAGGGACAATTCAGCCCCAGCATTTT; CDR3aa: CASRARTGTIQPQHF; abundance: NA; v_gene: TRBV6-5; d_gene: TRBD1; j_gene: TRBJ1-5; len: 15
CDR3nt: TGTGCCAGTAGTTTTACAGGGAATAATGAAAAACTGTTTTTT; CDR3aa: CASSFTGNNEKLFF; abundance: NA; v_gene: TRBV19; d_gene: NA; j_gene: TRBJ1-4; len: 14
CDR3nt: TGCGCCAGCAGCCAAGATTTTTGGGACACCCTTCCAAATTCACCCCTCCACTTT; CDR3aa: CASSQDFWDTLPNSPLHF; abundance: NA; v_gene: TRBV4-3; d_gene: NA; j_gene: TRBJ1-6; len: 18
CDR3nt: TGTGCCAGCAGTACAGGGGCCTATGGCTACACCTTC; CDR3aa: CASSTGAYGYTF; abundance: NA; v_gene: TRBV28; d_gene: TRBD1; j_gene: TRBJ1-2; len: 12
CDR3nt: TGTGCCAGCAGCCACAACCCGACATCCCTGATGGATGGCTACACCTTC; CDR3aa: CASSHNPTSLMDGYTF; abundance: NA; v_gene: TRBV14; d_gene: NA; j_gene: TRBJ1-2; len: 16
CDR3nt: TGTGCCAGCAGTCCGCATCCTGGCAGTGAAAAACTGTTTTTT; CDR3aa: CASSPHPGSEKLFF; abundance: NA; v_gene: TRBV11-3; d_gene: NA; j_gene: TRBJ1-4; len: 14
CDR3nt: TGTGCCAGCAGTGTGCAGGGGGCGCAGGTCTCTGAAGCTTTCTTT; CDR3aa: CASSVQGAQVSEAFF; abundance: NA; v_gene: TRBV28; d_gene: TRBD1; j_gene: TRBJ1-1; len: 15
CDR3nt: TGTGCCAGCAGCGCCGCCGGGACTAGCTCCTACGAGCAGTACTTC; CDR3aa: CASSAAGTSSYEQYF; abundance: NA; v_gene: TRBV7-2; d_gene: TRBD2; j_gene: TRBJ2-7; len: 15
CDR3nt: TGTGCCAGCAGCTTAGCAGGACAGGGGTCGAACACTGAAGCTTTCTTT; CDR3aa: CASSLAGQGSNTEAFF; abundance: NA; v_gene: TRBV7-2; d_gene: TRBD1; j_gene: TRBJ1-1; len: 16
CDR3nt: TGTGCCAGCAGTCCCGGGTCGATGAACACTGAAGCTTTCTTT; CDR3aa: CASSPGSMNTEAFF; abundance: NA; v_gene: TRBV25-1; d_gene: NA; j_gene: TRBJ1-1; len: 14
CDR3nt: TGTGCCATCGGGAGGGACAGGGAGGACCACGAGCAGTACTTC; CDR3aa: CAIGRDREDHEQYF; abundance: once; v_gene: TRBV6-5; d_gene: NA; j_gene: TRBJ2-7; len: 14
CDR3nt: TGTGCCAGCGGGCCGGCGAGCTCCTACAATGAGCAGTTCTTC; CDR3aa: CASGPASSYNEQFF; abundance: NA; v_gene: TRBV6-5; d_gene: NA; j_gene: TRBJ2-1; len: 14
CDR3nt: TGTGCCATCAGTGAGTCGGGGCCGGGACAGGGGGCCGAAGAACGCCGGCCCCAGCATTTT; CDR3aa: CAISESGPGQGAEERRPQHF; abundance: NA; v_gene: TRBV10-3; d_gene: TRBD1; j_gene: TRBJ1-5; len: 20
CDR3nt: TGTGCCAGCAGTGAAGCGCAGTGGGGCTCAGGTCGGCTCCAAGAGACCCAGTACTTC; CDR3aa: CASSEAQWGSGRLQETQYF; abundance: once; v_gene: TRBV2; d_gene: NA; j_gene: TRBJ2-5; len: 19
CDR3nt: TGTGCCAGCAGTAATCGGGACAGGGGTGGCTACACCTTC; CDR3aa: CASSNRDRGGYTF; abundance: NA; v_gene: TRBV28; d_gene: TRBD1; j_gene: TRBJ1-2; len: 13
CDR3nt: TGTGCCAGCAGCGTAGAAGGCAGGGGGAACACTGAAGCTTTCTTT; CDR3aa: CASSVEGRGNTEAFF; abundance: NA; v_gene: TRBV2; d_gene: NA; j_gene: TRBJ1-1; len: 15